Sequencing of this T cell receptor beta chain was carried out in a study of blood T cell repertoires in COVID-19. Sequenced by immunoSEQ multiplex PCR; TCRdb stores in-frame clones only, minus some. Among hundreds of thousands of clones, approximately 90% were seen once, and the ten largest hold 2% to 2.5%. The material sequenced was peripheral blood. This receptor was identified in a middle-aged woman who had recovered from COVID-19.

CDR3 in DNA: TGTGCCCTAGCGCGGGACAGAAGCTACGAGCAGTACTTC. Its protein is CALARDRSYEQYF. The gene calls are TRBV6-5 and TRBJ2-7; the D gene is possibly TRBD1 (7 bases). CDR1 and CDR2 from the germline V gene are MNHEY and SVGAGI. V was cut by 11 bases and J by 3 bases, with 17 bases left in between. The CDR3 runs to 13 residues.